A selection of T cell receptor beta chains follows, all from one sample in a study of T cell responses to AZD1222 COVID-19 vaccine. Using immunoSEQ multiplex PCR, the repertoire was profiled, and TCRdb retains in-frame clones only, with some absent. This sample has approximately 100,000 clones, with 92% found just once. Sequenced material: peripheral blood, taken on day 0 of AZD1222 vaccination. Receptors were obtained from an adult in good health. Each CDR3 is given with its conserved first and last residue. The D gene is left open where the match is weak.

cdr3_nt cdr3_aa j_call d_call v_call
TGTGCCAGCAGCTTAAGCAGGGGGCCTGGAAACACCATATATTTT CASSLSRGPGNTIYF TRBJ1-3 TRBD1 TRBV7-3
TGTGCCAGCAGTACCACAGGGCTGAGGGGGGAGCTGTTTTTT CASSTTGLRGELFF TRBJ2-2 . TRBV28
TGCGCCAGCAGCTTGGGGCCCACTAGCGGATTCTCCTACAATGAGCAGTTCTTC CASSLGPTSGFSYNEQFF TRBJ2-1 TRBD2 TRBV5-1
TGTGCCAGCTCACCACCTTCAGATGAGATTGGAGCTTTCTTT CASSPPSDEIGAFF TRBJ1-1 . TRBV18
TGTGCCAGTACCCGACAGGTCAATCAGCCCCAGCATTTT CASTRQVNQPQHF TRBJ1-5 . TRBV19
TGTGCCAGCAGCAGGGGCCGTACCAATCAGCCCCAGCATTTT CASSRGRTNQPQHF TRBJ1-5 . TRBV7-8
TGCGCCAGCAGCCAAGATCGACTAGCGCGGGATGAGCAGTTCTTC CASSQDRLARDEQFF TRBJ2-1 TRBD2 TRBV4-1
TGTGCCAGCAGCGTAGCCGATACGCAGTATTTT CASSVADTQYF TRBJ2-3 . TRBV9
TGCGCCAGCAGCTTTGGTAGCAGACCTAATGAGCAGTTCTTC CASSFGSRPNEQFF TRBJ2-1 . TRBV5-1
TGCGCCAGCAGTGATCCAGGCAGCGGGAGGGAAGATACGCAGTATTTT CASSDPGSGREDTQYF TRBJ2-3 TRBD2 TRBV10-1
TGCAGCGTTGAAGACAAAGAGCAGTTCTTC CSVEDKEQFF TRBJ2-1 . TRBV29-1
TGTGCCACCTTGACCCAAGCTCTTGGCTACACCTTC CATLTQALGYTF TRBJ1-2 . TRBV19
TGTGCCAGCAGCCCCGGAGCCGGTTTTGAACCAGGCTATGGCTACACCTTC CASSPGAGFEPGYGYTF TRBJ1-2 . TRBV7-8
TGTGCCAGCAGCCCTCTTGCGGGAGCTTTCTCTTCCAATGAGCAGTTCTTC CASSPLAGAFSSNEQFF TRBJ2-1 TRBD2 TRBV3-1/TRBV3-2
TGCGCCAGCAGCTCCAGGGGGACCGGGGAGCTGTTTTTT CASSSRGTGELFF TRBJ2-2 TRBD1 TRBV4-1
TGTGCCAGCAGCGGACTAGCGGGATACAATGAGCAGTTCTTC CASSGLAGYNEQFF TRBJ2-1 TRBD2 TRBV7-3
TGTGCCAGCTCACCTGGGGATGGCTCCTATAATTCACCCCTCCACTTT CASSPGDGSYNSPLHF TRBJ1-6 . TRBV18
TGTGCCAGCAGTTTAAGGGGCCTCCAACTTGGCCACGAGCAGTACTTC CASSLRGLQLGHEQYF TRBJ2-7 . TRBV28
TGTGCCAGCAGTCCCCGGGACAGGGGTGGCTACACCTTC CASSPRDRGGYTF TRBJ1-2 TRBD1 TRBV6-5
TGCGCCAGCAGCCACCTAGCGGGAGGGGGAGACACCGGGGAGCTGTTTTTT CASSHLAGGGDTGELFF TRBJ2-2 TRBD2 TRBV4-3